This T cell receptor (beta chain) was sequenced in a study of T cells in localized non-small cell lung cancer. Points from the study as a whole: Uninvolved adjacent lung showed the highest T cell clonality, exceeding tumor. The study detected a median approximately 57 of the top 100 tumor clones in adjacent lung.

V lost 5 bases and J lost 7; bases outside the gene matches: 7. The CDR3 totals 14 residues. Germline V lookup: CDR1 MDHEN, CDR2 SYDVKM. The repertoire was sequenced with immunoSEQ multiplex PCR; TCRdb's copy has only in-frame clones and lacks some. The table lists tens of thousands of clones, approximately 90% of them singletons, with roughly 21% in the top ten. With regard to this clone: Its antigen is as yet unknown.

The chain uses TRBV28 and TRBJ2-1; 8 nucleotides agree with TRBD2. This material consisted of peripheral blood, taken before any cancer treatment. This TCR was recovered from a man aged 40-75 years with stage I squamous cell lung carcinoma. The CDR3 coding sequence is TGTGCCAGCAGTCCCGGGACTAGTCGTAATGAGCAGTTCTTC. It specifies CASSPGTSRNEQFF.